This entry is about one T cell receptor beta chain. The time point here: cycle 4 day 1 (C4D1), after 6 weeks of nivolumab. Relapse after autologous stem cell transplantation occurred in every patient, and brentuximab vedotin exposure varied. The repertoire was sequenced with immunoSEQ multiplex PCR; TCRdb's copy has only in-frame clones and lacks some. This table holds 35,000 to 50,000 clones, roughly 65% found once. This entry belongs to a study of PD-1 blockade in classical Hodgkin lymphoma. Source: peripheral blood mononuclear cells (PBMCs), taken before the fourth cycle of nivolumab. The TCR sequence derives from a human donor with classical Hodgkin lymphoma.

As DNA, the CDR3 is TGTGCCAGCAGGGGCGACGGACCCTACGAGCAGTACTTC. Residues: CASRGDGPYEQYF. The V gene is TRBV25-1, the J gene TRBJ2-7; D remains unclear. This CDR3 region has 13 residues. Germline V gene lookup returns CDR1 MGHDK and CDR2 SYGVNS. V lost 6 bases to trimming and J lost 2 bases, with 11 bases between them.